The text below deals with one T cell receptor (beta chain). The table lists this clone with a count of one. Its specific antigen is unknown. Base qualities were left out, and no much larger clone turns up one base away. The data belong to a study of untreated major depressive disorder (dated by TCRdb to about 2018). Concerning the study at large: This cross-sectional case-control study compared T cell phenotype and TCR repertoire between antidepressant-free major depressive disorder patients and individually matched non-depressed controls.

The paper as a whole reports these results and caveats: Because of the strict matching and exclusion criteria, the study sample was comparatively small, which limits how generalizable the findings are. For the sequencing comparisons, planned one-tailed tests were run on just three Vbeta families that had been chosen in advance.

Every depressed patient was matched in pairs with a non-depressed control on sex, age, current smoking status and body mass index. Every participant in the study was of European descent. Controls scored 5 or less on the Quick Inventory of Depressive Symptoms-Self Report and had no mood disorder, either currently or at any point in their lifetime. Major medical conditions, Axis I/II comorbidities, regular medication or illicit drug use, and drinking over 100 g alcohol weekly were applied as exclusion criteria for all participants. Around 31 ml of peripheral blood was drawn into EDTA tubes from each participant. Using the BD IMag Human CD4 T Lymphocyte Enrichment Set, CD4+ T cells were purified from thawed PBMCs via magnetic negative selection. A purity of roughly 96% was typically achieved with the CD4+ enrichment method, as confirmed by flow cytometry. TCRbeta sequencing was performed on a subgroup of roughly 5 case-control pairs selected blind to chemokine receptor expression and flow-cytometric repertoire skewing results. All blood samples were collected in the morning at 8:00 a.m., and PBMCs were isolated by Ficoll-Hypaque gradient centrifugation. PBMCs were cryopreserved by gradual cooling to -80 degrees C and were kept in liquid nitrogen until assay.

The Qiagen DNeasy Blood and Tissue Kit was used to extract total genomic DNA from purified CD4+ T cells. Amplification and sequencing of the TCRbeta CDR3 region, as defined according to IMGT, were carried out with immunoSEQ immunosequencing protocols. Turning to the authors' computational methods: Raw sequence data were preprocessed by the immunoSEQ service for PCR and sequencing error correction. The sequence data were loaded into the immunoSEQ Analyzer and then analyzed further using VDJtools v1.0.7. The paired Wilcoxon signed-rank test was used to test differences between patients and controls. Sourced from immuneACCESS, this table was stored by TCRdb with only in-frame sequences that have V and J called. A share of the clones is absent; for the studies checked, an unresolved V gene accounts for under half, and the remainder has no known explanation. V, J and clone size derive from that table, while D and trimming were established from the DNA sequence. For this sample there are about 21,000 clones; just under 95% appear just once. Approximately 0.32% of the sample goes to the ten largest clones.

The sample consisted of CD4+ T cells from PBMCs. This sequence was found in a man in his thirties or forties in good health.

The CDR3 is CASSQIQGINEKLFF. The DNA reads as follows: TGCGCCAGCAGCCAGATACAGGGAATTAATGAAAAACTGTTTTTT. The chain joins TRBV4-1 to TRBJ1-4; the D gene is possibly TRBD1, with 6 bases matching. The CDR3 has 15 amino acids, counting the end cysteine and phenylalanine. Only CDR3 DNA is held: 45 bases, read in frame from base 1. V is clipped by 3 bases and J by 4 bases, and the sequence between their germline boundaries is 12 bases long. In the germline V gene, CDR1 corresponds to MGHRA and CDR2 to YSYEKL.